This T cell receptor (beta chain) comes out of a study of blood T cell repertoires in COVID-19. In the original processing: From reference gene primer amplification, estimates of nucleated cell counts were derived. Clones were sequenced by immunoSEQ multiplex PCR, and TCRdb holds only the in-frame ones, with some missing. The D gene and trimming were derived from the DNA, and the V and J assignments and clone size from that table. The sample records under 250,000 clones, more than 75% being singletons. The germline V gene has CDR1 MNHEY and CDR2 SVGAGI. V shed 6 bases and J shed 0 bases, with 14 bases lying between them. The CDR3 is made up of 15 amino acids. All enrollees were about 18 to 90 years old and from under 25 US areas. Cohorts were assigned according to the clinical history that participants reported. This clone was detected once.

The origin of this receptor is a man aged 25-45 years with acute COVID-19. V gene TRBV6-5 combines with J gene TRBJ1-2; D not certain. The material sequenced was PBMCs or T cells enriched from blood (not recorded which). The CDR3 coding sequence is TGTGCCAGCAGGAAGAACAAGTCCCCTAACTATGGCTACACCTTC. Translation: CASRKNKSPNYGYTF.